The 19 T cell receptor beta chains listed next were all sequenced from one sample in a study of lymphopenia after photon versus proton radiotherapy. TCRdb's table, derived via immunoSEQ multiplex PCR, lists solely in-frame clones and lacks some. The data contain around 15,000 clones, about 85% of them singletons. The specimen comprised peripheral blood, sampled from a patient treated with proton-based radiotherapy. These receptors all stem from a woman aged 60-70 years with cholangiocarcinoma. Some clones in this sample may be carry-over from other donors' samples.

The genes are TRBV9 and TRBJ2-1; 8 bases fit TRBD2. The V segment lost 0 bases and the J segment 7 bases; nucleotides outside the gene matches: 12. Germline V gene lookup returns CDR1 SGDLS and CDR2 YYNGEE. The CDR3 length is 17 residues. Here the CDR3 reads CASSVVSGGTRRNEQFF. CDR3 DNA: TGTGCCAGCAGCGTAGTATCTGGCGGGACTAGGAGGAATGAGCAGTTCTTC.

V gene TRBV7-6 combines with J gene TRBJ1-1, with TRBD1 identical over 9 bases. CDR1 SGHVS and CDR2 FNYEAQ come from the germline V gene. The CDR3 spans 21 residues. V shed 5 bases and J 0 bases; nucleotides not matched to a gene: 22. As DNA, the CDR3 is TGTGCCAGCAGCCTTAGGGAGGAGGGACAGGGATTCAGACCCATGAACACTGAAGCTTTCTTT. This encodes CASSLREEGQGFRPMNTEAFF.

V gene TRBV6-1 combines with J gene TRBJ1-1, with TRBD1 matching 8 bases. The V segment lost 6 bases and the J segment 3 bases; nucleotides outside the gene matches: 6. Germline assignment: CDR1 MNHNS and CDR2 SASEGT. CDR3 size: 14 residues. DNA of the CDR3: TGTGCCAGCAGCCTGACAGGGGAAGACACTGAAGCTTTCTTT. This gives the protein CASSLTGEDTEAFF.

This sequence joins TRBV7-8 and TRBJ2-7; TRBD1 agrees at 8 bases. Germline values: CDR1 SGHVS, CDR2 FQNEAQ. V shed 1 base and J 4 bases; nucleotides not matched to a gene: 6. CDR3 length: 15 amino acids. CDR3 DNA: TGTGCCAGCAGCTTAGGTGCGGGACAGGAGTACGAGCAGTACTTC. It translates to CASSLGAGQEYEQYF.

CDR3 residues: CASSVGTGGARVEAFF. CDR3 coding DNA: TGTGCCAGCAGCGTGGGGACAGGGGGCGCGAGGGTTGAAGCTTTCTTT. The V call is TRBV5-4, the J call TRBJ1-1; TRBD1 matches at 12 bases. This CDR3 has 16 amino acids. CDR1 is SGHNT and CDR2 is YYREEE in the germline V gene (reference sequence). V lost 4 bases, J lost 7 bases, and 11 bases stayed unmatched.

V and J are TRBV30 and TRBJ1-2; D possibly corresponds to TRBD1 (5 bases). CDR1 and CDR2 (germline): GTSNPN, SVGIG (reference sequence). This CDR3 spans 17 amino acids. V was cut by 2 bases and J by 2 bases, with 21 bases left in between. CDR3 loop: CAWSLQTPGPLNYGYTF. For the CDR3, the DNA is TGTGCCTGGAGTCTCCAGACACCGGGACCGCTAAACTATGGCTACACCTTC.

The CDR3 DNA sequence: TGTGCCAGCAGTGAAGAGGCTGCCAGGGAGAACACTGAAGCTTTCTTT. Translating it yields CASSEEAARENTEAFF. V usage is TRBV2 and J usage is TRBJ1-1, with D possibly TRBD1 on 5 matching bases. The germline V and J ends were trimmed by 1 base and 1 base, with 13 bases remaining between them. The CDR3 sequence is 16 residues long. Germline CDR1 and CDR2: SNHLY and FYNNEI. Variable domain in full (rest from reference TRBV2 and TRBJ1-1): EPEVTQTPSHQVTQMGQEVILRCVPISNHLYFYWYRQILGQKVEFLVSFYNNEISEKSEIFDDQFSVERPDGSNFTLKIRSTKLEDSAMYFCASSEEAARENTEAFFGQGTRLTVV.

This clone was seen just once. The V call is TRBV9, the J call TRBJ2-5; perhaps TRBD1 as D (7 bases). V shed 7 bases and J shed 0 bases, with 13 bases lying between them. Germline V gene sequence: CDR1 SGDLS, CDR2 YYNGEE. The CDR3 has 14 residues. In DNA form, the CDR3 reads TGTGCCAGCGGAGGGACAGACAACCAAGAGACCCAGTACTTC. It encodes CASGGTDNQETQYF.

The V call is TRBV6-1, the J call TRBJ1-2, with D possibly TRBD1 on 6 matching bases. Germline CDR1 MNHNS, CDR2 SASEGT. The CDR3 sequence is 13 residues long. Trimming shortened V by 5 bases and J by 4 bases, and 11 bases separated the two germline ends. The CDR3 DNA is TGTGCCAGCAGTAAAACAGGGACCTATGGCTACACCTTC. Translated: CASSKTGTYGYTF.

The CDR3 reads CASSPGSGNQPQHF. CDR3 sequence (DNA): TGCGCCAGCAGCCCCGGGAGCGGTAATCAGCCCCAGCATTTT. The rearrangement uses TRBV5-1 and TRBJ1-5; D not resolved. Per the germline V gene, CDR1 is SGHRS and CDR2 is YFSETQ. CDR3 length equals 14 residues. V was pared by 4 bases and J by 4 bases, with 12 bases between.

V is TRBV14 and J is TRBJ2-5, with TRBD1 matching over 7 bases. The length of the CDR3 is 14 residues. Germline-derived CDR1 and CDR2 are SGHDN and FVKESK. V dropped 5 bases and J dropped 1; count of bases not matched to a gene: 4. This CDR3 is CASSWGQIQETQYF. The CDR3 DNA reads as TGTGCCAGCAGCTGGGGACAGATCCAAGAGACCCAGTACTTC. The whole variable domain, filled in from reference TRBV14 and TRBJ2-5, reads EAGVTQFPSHSVIEKGQTVTLRCDPISGHDNLYWYRRVMGKEIKFLLHFVKESKQDESGMPNNRFLAERTGGTYSTLKVQPAELEDSGVYFCASSWGQIQETQYFGPGTRLLVL.

The CDR3 loop reads CASTIYNEQFF. The DNA of the CDR3 is TGTGCCAGCACTATCTACAATGAGCAGTTCTTC. The chain has TRBV6-5 and TRBJ2-1; D gene ambiguous. The CDR3 contains 11 residues. Germline lookup yields CDR1 MNHEY and CDR2 SVGAGI. The V and J ends lost 7 bases and 3 bases respectively, with 4 bases between them.

This chain's CDR3 is CASSSSGSIYNEQFF. The CDR3 DNA reads as TGTGCCAGCAGCTCTAGCGGGAGCATCTACAATGAGCAGTTCTTC. The chain links TRBV7-2 to TRBJ2-1, with 10 bases lining up with TRBD2. CDR1 is SGHTA, CDR2 FQGNSA, per germline. CDR3 length: 15 residues. V shed 4 bases, J shed 3 bases, and the junction held 3 bases outside the gene matches.

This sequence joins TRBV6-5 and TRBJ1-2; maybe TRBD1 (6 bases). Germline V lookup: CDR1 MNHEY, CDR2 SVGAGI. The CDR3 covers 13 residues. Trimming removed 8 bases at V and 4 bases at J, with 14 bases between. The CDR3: CASCPGGGYGYTF. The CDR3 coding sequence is TGTGCCAGCTGCCCCGGGGGCGGCTATGGCTACACCTTC.

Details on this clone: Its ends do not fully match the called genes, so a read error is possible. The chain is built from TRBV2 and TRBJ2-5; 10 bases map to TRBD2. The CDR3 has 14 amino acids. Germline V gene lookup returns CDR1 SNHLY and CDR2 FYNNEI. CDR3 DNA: TGTGCCAGCAGATTACTAGCGGGGAGAGAGGCCCAGTACTTC. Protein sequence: CASRLLAGREAQYF.

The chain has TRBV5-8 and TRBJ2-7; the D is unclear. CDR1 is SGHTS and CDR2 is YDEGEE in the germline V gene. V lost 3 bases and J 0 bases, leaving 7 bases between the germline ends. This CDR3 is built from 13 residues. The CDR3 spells CASSSWDSYEQYF. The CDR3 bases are TGTGCCAGCAGCTCCTGGGACTCCTACGAGCAGTACTTC. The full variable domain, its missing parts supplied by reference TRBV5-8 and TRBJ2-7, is EAGVTQSPTHLIKTRGQQATLRCSPISGHTSVYWYQQALGLGLQFLLWYDEGEERNRGNFPPRFSGRQFPNYSSELNVNALELEDSALYLCASSSWDSYEQYFGPGTRLTVT.

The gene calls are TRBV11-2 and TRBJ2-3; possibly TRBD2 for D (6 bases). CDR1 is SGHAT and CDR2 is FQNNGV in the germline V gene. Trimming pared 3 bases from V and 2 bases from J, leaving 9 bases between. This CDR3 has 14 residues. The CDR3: CASSFSGNTDTQYF. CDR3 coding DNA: TGTGCCAGCAGCTTTAGCGGCAACACAGATACGCAGTATTTT.

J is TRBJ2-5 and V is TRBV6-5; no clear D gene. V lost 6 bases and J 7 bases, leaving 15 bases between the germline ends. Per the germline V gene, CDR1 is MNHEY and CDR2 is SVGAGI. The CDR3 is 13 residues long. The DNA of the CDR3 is TGTGCCAGCAGCCGGACCGATAAAGGGACCCAGTACTTC. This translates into CASSRTDKGTQYF.

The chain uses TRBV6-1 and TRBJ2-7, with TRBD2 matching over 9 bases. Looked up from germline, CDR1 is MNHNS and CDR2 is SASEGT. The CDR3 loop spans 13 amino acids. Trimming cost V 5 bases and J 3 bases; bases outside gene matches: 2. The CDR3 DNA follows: TGTGCCAGCAGTAAGCGGGAGGACTACGAGCAGTACTTC. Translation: CASSKREDYEQYF.